The 32 T cell receptor beta chains given below trace back to one sample, sequenced in a study of T cell repertoires in cytomegalovirus infection (dated by TCRdb to between 2017 and 2020). The instrument given in TCRdb is Illumina HiSeq 1500. Through fastp at Q25 and MiXCR, TCRdb rebuilt clones from the public reads, retaining in-frame beta chains. One record per CDR3 amino acid sequence lists the most common genes and DNA. This sample comprises fewer than 1,000,000 distinct CDR3 sequences, 31% of them detected only once. About an eighth of the sample comes from the top ten. Explained via the paper, the treatment or condition label denotes: in vitro stimulation with specific CMV peptide epitopes to enrich CMV-specific T cells. Their target antigens are unknown. This material consisted of cultured CD8+ T cells from PBMCs, taken from culture after CMV antigen stimulation. The source of these receptors is a human donor in good health (CMV status not recorded). Some clones in this sample may be carry-over from other donors' samples.

This clonotype was seen a handful of times. The V and J genes are TRBV19 and TRBJ1-2, with D unresolved. The CDR3 consists of 12 residues. Germline V lookup: CDR1 LNHDA, CDR2 SQIVND (reference sequence). V was clipped by 2 bases and J by 7 bases, with 8 bases between them. The CDR3 nucleotides are TGTGCCAGTAGTATACACAGCGCTGGCTACACCTTC. Translation gives CASSIHSAGYTF.

The V and J genes are TRBV7-9 and TRBJ1-1; 7 nucleotides align to TRBD1. Trimming cost V 7 bases and J 4 bases; bases outside gene matches: 9. The CDR3 runs 14 residues. Germline CDR1 SEHNR, CDR2 FQNEAQ (reference sequence). The CDR3 region is CASNNQGGATEAFF. The CDR3, as DNA: TGTGCCAGCAACAACCAGGGGGGGGCCACTGAAGCTTTCTTT.

The rearrangement joins TRBV2 to TRBJ2-6; TRBD1 might be the D (5 bases). The germline CDR1 and CDR2 sequences are SNHLY and FYNNEI. Between the trimmed V and J ends, which lost 2 bases and 3 bases, there was a span of 14 bases. The CDR3 contains 17 residues. The CDR3 sequence is CASSEQQDGYGANVLTF. The CDR3 DNA follows: TGTGCCAGCAGTGAACAACAGGACGGATATGGGGCCAACGTCCTGACTTTC. Full variable domain (outside the CDR3, taken from reference TRBV2 and TRBJ2-6): EPEVTQTPSHQVTQMGQEVILRCVPISNHLYFYWYRQILGQKVEFLVSFYNNEISEKSEIFDDQFSVERPDGSNFTLKIRSTKLEDSAMYFCASSEQQDGYGANVLTFGAGSRLTVL.

The V and J genes are TRBV5-8 and TRBJ2-6; unclear D gene. V lost 4 bases, J lost 0 bases, and 11 bases lay in between. The CDR3 covers 16 residues. Germline V gene data show CDR1 as SGHTS and CDR2 as YDEGEE. Written as DNA, the CDR3 is TGTGCCAGCAGCGGCCGAGGTGGCTCTGGGGCCAACGTCCTGACTTTC. This encodes CASSGRGGSGANVLTF.

The chain employs TRBV19 and TRBJ1-4; D unclear. Trimming shortened V by 7 bases and J by 0 bases, and 12 bases separated the two germline ends. This CDR3 spans 15 amino acids. CDR1 is LNHDA and CDR2 is SQIVND in the germline V gene (reference sequence). The CDR3 loop is CASMFSEATNEKLFF. The CDR3 region has the DNA TGTGCCAGTATGTTCTCGGAGGCAACTAATGAAAAACTGTTTTTT. Based on the CDR3 plus reference TRBV19 and TRBJ1-4, the full variable domain is DGGITQSPKYLFRKEGQNVTLSCEQNLNHDAMYWYRQDPGQGLRLIYYSQIVNDFQKGDIAEGYSVSREKKESFPLTVTSAQKNPTAFYLCASMFSEATNEKLFFGSGTQLSVL.

This clonotype has a handful of counts. The chain couples TRBV29-1 to TRBJ2-1; tentatively, D is TRBD1 (6 bases). With 4 bases removed from V and 0 bases from J, the gap between germline ends came to 13 bases. The CDR3 covers 15 residues. Germline loops: CDR1 SQVTM, CDR2 ANQGSEA. CDR3 DNA: TGCAGCGTTGCAGGGGCCACCCGCTCCTACAATGAGCAGTTCTTC. It codes for CSVAGATRSYNEQFF.

This chain links TRBV6-1 with TRBJ1-1; D is unresolved. V was cut by 1 base and J by 6 bases, with 24 bases left in between. Per germline, CDR1 MNHNS and CDR2 SASEGT. The CDR3 length is 18 residues. The CDR3 region is CASSEDKPFALFNPEAFF. CDR3 bases: TGTGCCAGCAGTGAAGATAAGCCTTTTGCGCTATTTAACCCTGAAGCTTTCTTT.

This clonotype was counted between two and nine times. This chain links TRBV6-1 with TRBJ1-1, with D possibly matching TRBD1 (6 bases). From germline, CDR1 is MNHNS and CDR2 SASEGT. This CDR3 spans 13 amino acids. Trimming cost V 8 bases and J 10 bases, with 20 bases left between them. The CDR3 DNA follows: TGTGCCAGCGGAGACAGGAGTAATATGGGAGCTTTCTTT. As protein: CASGDRSNMGAFF.

This clonotype was found many times. The rearrangement uses TRBV7-8 and TRBJ2-3, with a tentative D call TRBD1 (6 bases). The CDR3 length is 17 residues. CDR1 and CDR2 from the germline V gene are SGHVS and FQNEAQ. V lost 4 bases to trimming and J lost 0 bases, with 17 bases between them. DNA for the CDR3: TGTGCCAGCAGCTCAGACAGGTTCTCGGATAGCACAGATACGCAGTATTTT. It codes for CASSSDRFSDSTDTQYF.

The chain employs TRBV14 and TRBJ1-2; D gene unclear. CDR1 and CDR2 (germline): SGHDN, FVKESK. Trimming pared 4 bases from V and 3 bases from J, leaving 15 bases between. CDR3 size: 15 residues. The CDR3 DNA is TGTGCCAGCAGCCCTTGGCCTCGGACGGACTATGGCTACACCTTC. Translated: CASSPWPRTDYGYTF.

The genes are TRBV27 and TRBJ1-5, with a weak D call TRBD1 (5 bases). V shed 5 bases and J shed 9 bases, with 23 bases lying between them. Germline V gives CDR1 MNHEY, CDR2 SMNVEV (reference sequence). The CDR3 is 16 amino acids. CDR3 protein: CASSLHTGAWVGPQHF. Here the CDR3 DNA reads TGTGCCAGCAGTCTACATACTGGGGCCTGGGTCGGGCCCCAGCATTTT.

The chain recombines TRBV13 with TRBJ2-2, with 9 bases fitting TRBD1. The CDR3 consists of 16 residues. Germline lookup yields CDR1 PRHDT and CDR2 FYEKMQ (reference sequence). V was clipped by 5 bases and J by 5 bases; unmatched bases: 9. The CDR3 DNA sequence: TGTGCCAGCAGCCCCCAACAGGGGGCGCGGACCGGGGAGCTGTTTTTT. Translating it yields CASSPQQGARTGELFF.

In this sample, this clonotype turned up a few times. The gene calls are TRBV14 and TRBJ2-2; D is unclear. CDR1 and CDR2 from the germline V gene are SGHDN and FVKESK. Trimming took off 2 bases at V and 1 base at J, with 14 bases between the two ends. The CDR3 is made up of 17 amino acids. As DNA, the CDR3 is TGTGCCAGCAGCCAACCTCTTCCGTACTGGAACACCGGGGAGCTGTTTTTT. Its protein is CASSQPLPYWNTGELFF.

In its sample, this clonotype was seen many times. This sequence joins TRBV7-8 and TRBJ1-2, with D uncertain. Trimming stripped 1 base from V and 3 bases from J, with 12 bases between. The germline CDR1 and CDR2 sequences are SGHVS and FQNEAQ. CDR3 size: 15 residues. DNA of the CDR3: TGTGCCAGCAGCTTAGTGGGCAGGCCGCACTATGGCTACACCTTC. Translating it yields CASSLVGRPHYGYTF.

The chain combines TRBV7-9 with TRBJ1-4; no definite D call. CDR1 SEHNR and CDR2 FQNEAQ come from the germline V gene (reference sequence). The CDR3 loop spans 14 amino acids. The ends were cut back, 2 bases at V and 4 bases at J, with 8 bases in the middle. CDR3: CASSLSLGNEKLFF. As DNA, the CDR3 is TGTGCCAGCAGCTTAAGTTTGGGTAATGAAAAACTGTTTTTT.

The chain is built from TRBV20-1 and TRBJ1-1; D remains unclear. Trimming removed 3 bases at V and 7 bases at J, with 12 bases between. Germline V lookup: CDR1 DFQATT, CDR2 SNEGSKA (reference sequence). There are 12 residues in the CDR3. CDR3 coding DNA: TGCAGTGCTAGCCATATAGGATATGAAGCTTTCTTT. Translating gives CSASHIGYEAFF.

The sample holds many counts of this clonotype. V and J are TRBV7-9 and TRBJ2-7; TRBD2 matches at 11 bases. V gave up 5 bases and J gave up 1 base; unmatched junction bases: 7. This CDR3 spans 16 amino acids. CDR1 is SEHNR, CDR2 FQNEAQ, per germline (reference sequence). The CDR3 DNA is TGTGCCAGCAGCCTTCTAGCGGGGGGAAGATCCTACGAGCAGTACTTC. It specifies CASSLLAGGRSYEQYF.

The chain has TRBV14 and TRBJ1-6, with D tentatively TRBD1 (5 bases). The CDR3 spans 16 residues. CDR1 is SGHDN, CDR2 FVKESK, per germline. V lost 2 bases, J lost 2 bases, and 10 bases lay in between. The CDR3, as DNA: TGTGCCAGCAGCCAAAACACAGGAGCCTATAATTCACCCCTCCACTTT. This encodes CASSQNTGAYNSPLHF.

This clonotype was seen many times. In DNA, the CDR3 is TGTGCCAGCAGCAAGCCCGATCAGGATGAGCAGTTCTTC. This sequence encodes CASSKPDQDEQFF. The chain recombines TRBV7-9 with TRBJ2-1; D gene unclear. The CDR3 consists of 13 residues. Trimming pared 5 bases from V and 8 bases from J, leaving 13 bases between. Germline V gives CDR1 SEHNR, CDR2 FQNEAQ (reference sequence).

The gene calls are TRBV4-1 and TRBJ1-1, with 8 bases aligning to TRBD1. Germline V gene sequence: CDR1 MGHRA, CDR2 YSYEKL. The junction had 4 bases not matched to a gene; V was cut back by 3 bases and J by 4 bases. This CDR3 is 14 amino acids long. CDR3 sequence reads: CASSHSQGVTEAFF. CDR3 DNA sequence: TGCGCCAGCAGCCATTCACAGGGGGTCACTGAAGCTTTCTTT.

As concerns this clonotype: A much more abundant neighbour one base away suggests this may be a read error. The chain carries TRBV10-3 and TRBJ1-1; perhaps TRBD1 as D (5 bases). The CDR3 has 14 amino acids. CDR1 is ENHRY, CDR2 SYGVKD, per germline. The CDR3 reads CTISVAGWNTEAFF. In nucleotides, the CDR3 is TGTACCATCAGTGTTGCAGGGTGGAACACTGAAGCTTTCTTT.

The gene calls are TRBV20-1 and TRBJ2-7; unclear D gene. Germline V lookup: CDR1 DFQATT, CDR2 SNEGSKA (reference sequence). CDR3 length equals 12 residues. Trimming took 6 bases from V and 3 from J, leaving 12 bases between them. DNA for the CDR3: TGCAGTGCCAGACCGGGTTACTACGAGCAGTACTTC. Encoded protein: CSARPGYYEQYF.

The J gene is TRBJ1-3, the V gene TRBV27; TRBD1 is a possible D gene (5 bases). V was pared by 5 bases and J by 0 bases, with 14 bases between. This CDR3 spans 16 amino acids. Germline lookup yields CDR1 MNHEY and CDR2 SMNVEV (reference sequence). The DNA for the CDR3 is TGTGCCAGCAGTCCAACCCCCGGGGGCTCTGGAAACACCATATATTTT. Encoded protein: CASSPTPGGSGNTIYF.

V is TRBV27 and J is TRBJ2-7, with 8 nucleotides matching TRBD1. The CDR3 spans 15 residues. Germline V CDR1 and CDR2: MNHEY, SMNVEV (reference sequence). Losses at the gene ends were 6 bases for V and 5 bases for J; bases not matched to a gene: 12. CDR3 coding DNA: TGTGCCAGCAGCGTAAGGACAGGGATGCAAGACGAGCAGTACGTC. The encoded protein is CASSVRTGMQDEQYV.

The sample holds many counts of this clonotype. The chain recombines TRBV6-1 with TRBJ2-7; 7 bases are shared with TRBD2. The germline CDR1 and CDR2 sequences are MNHNS and SASEGT. The V and J ends lost 6 bases and 6 bases, in that order; junction bases with no gene match: 11. CDR3 length equals 14 residues. The CDR3 DNA is TGTGCCAGCAGCCCCGGGGGGACCGGGGGCGAGCAGTACTTC. Its protein is CASSPGGTGGEQYF.

For the CDR3, the DNA is TGTGCCAGCAGTCCTGTCAGCGGGTACCGCACAGATACGCAGTATTTT. As protein: CASSPVSGYRTDTQYF. The chain combines TRBV6-2 or TRBV6-3 with TRBJ2-3; D is possibly TRBD2 (6 bases). The CDR3 runs 16 residues. Germline CDR1 MNHEY, CDR2 SVGEGT. The V gene lost 5 bases and the J gene lost 1 base, with 16 bases spanning the gap.

In DNA form, the CDR3 reads TGTGCCAGCAGCCAAAGATCCGGATTCTCGGGGACCCAGTACTTC. Residues: CASSQRSGFSGTQYF. This chain links TRBV14 with TRBJ2-5; D unclear. V was cut by 2 bases and J by 7 bases, with 17 bases left in between. The CDR3 loop spans 15 amino acids. CDR1 and CDR2 (germline): SGHDN, FVKESK.

This clonotype was seen a few times. The gene calls are TRBV6-6 and TRBJ1-5; D unclear. Germline assignment: CDR1 MNHNY and CDR2 SVGAGI (reference sequence). This CDR3 spans 14 amino acids. Between the trimmed V and J ends, which lost 7 bases and 0 bases, there was a span of 10 bases. The CDR3 nucleotides read TGTGCCAGCACCCAGCTTTATAGCAATCAGCCCCAGCATTTT. Protein sequence: CASTQLYSNQPQHF.

The table lists this clonotype with many counts. The genes are TRBV27 and TRBJ2-3; the D gene is possibly TRBD1 (5 bases). V lost 0 bases and J 6 bases, leaving 10 bases between the germline ends. This CDR3 has 14 amino acids. Germline CDR1 and CDR2: MNHEY and SMNVEV (reference sequence). CDR3: CASSLSTAGDTQYF. CDR3 nucleotides: TGTGCCAGCAGTTTATCGACAGCTGGGGATACGCAGTATTTT.

This clonotype was observed at least ten times. This chain links TRBV7-2 with TRBJ2-3; the match to TRBD2 covers 8 bases. J was trimmed by 3 bases and V by 5 bases; bases with no gene match: 10. The CDR3 sequence is 16 residues long. The germline gives CDR1 SGHTA, CDR2 FQGNSA. This chain's CDR3 is CASSLVGGGATDTQYF. Written as DNA, the CDR3 is TGTGCCAGCAGCCTGGTCGGGGGGGGGGCGACAGATACGCAGTATTTT.

This chain joins TRBV5-5 and TRBJ1-2; TRBD1 aligns across 10 bases. The CDR3 totals 15 residues. Per germline, CDR1 SGHKS and CDR2 YYEKEE (reference sequence). Trimming took 4 bases from V and 5 from J; bases not matched to a gene: 8. For the CDR3, the DNA is TGTGCCAGCAGCCTCTGGACAGGGGGTGGGTATGGCTACACCTTC. This codes for CASSLWTGGGYGYTF.

The chain recombines TRBV20-1 with TRBJ1-1; a weak D match, TRBD1 (5 bases). Per the germline V gene, CDR1 is DFQATT and CDR2 is SNEGSKA (reference sequence). The CDR3 runs 13 residues. V lost 5 bases and J lost 3, with 13 bases in between. The CDR3 spells CSAGGAPDTEAFF. The CDR3 DNA sequence: TGCAGTGCTGGAGGGGCCCCGGACACTGAAGCTTTCTTT.